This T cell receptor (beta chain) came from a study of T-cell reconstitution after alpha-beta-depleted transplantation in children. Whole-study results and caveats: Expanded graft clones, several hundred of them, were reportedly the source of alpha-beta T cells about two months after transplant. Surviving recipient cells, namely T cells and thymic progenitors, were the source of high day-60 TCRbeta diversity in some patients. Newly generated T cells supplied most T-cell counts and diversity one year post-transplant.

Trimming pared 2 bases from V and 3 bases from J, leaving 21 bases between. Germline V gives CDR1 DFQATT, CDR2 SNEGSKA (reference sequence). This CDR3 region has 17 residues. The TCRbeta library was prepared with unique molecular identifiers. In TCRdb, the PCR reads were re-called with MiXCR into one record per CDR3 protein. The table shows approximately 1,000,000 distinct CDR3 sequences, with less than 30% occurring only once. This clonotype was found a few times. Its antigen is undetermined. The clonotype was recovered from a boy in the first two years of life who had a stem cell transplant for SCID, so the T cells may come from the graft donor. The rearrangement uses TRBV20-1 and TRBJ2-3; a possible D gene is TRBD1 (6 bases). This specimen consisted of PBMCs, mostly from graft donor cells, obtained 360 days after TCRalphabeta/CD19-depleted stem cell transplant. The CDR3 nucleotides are TGCAGTGCTAGACCGAACAGGGTTCGTGGATTAACAGATACGCAGTATTTT. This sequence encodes CSARPNRVRGLTDTQYF.